Below are 23 T cell receptor beta chains sequenced from a single sample in a study of blood T cell repertoires in COVID-19 (dated by TCRdb to about 2020). Libraries came from the immunoSEQ multiplex PCR assay. The table was pulled from immuneACCESS by TCRdb, which kept in-frame rearrangements only. Such tables lose some clones; where checked, under half of the loss comes from unresolved V genes, and the rest has no known cause. Across this sample there are about 76,000 clones, with about 90% seen only once. The ten largest clones represent around 5.4% of the sample. Input material: peripheral blood. These receptors all come from a human donor in a cohort sampled during active COVID-19.

The CDR3 protein is CASSQTGTETQYF. CDR3 coding DNA: TGTGCCAGCAGCCAGACAGGGACGGAGACCCAGTACTTC. The chain carries TRBV7-3 and TRBJ2-5, with TRBD1 matching over 7 bases. The germline V gene has CDR1 SGHTA and CDR2 FQGTGA. The length of the CDR3 is 13 residues. V was pared by 5 bases and J by 5 bases, with 5 bases of the junction left unmatched.

The rearrangement joins TRBV27 to TRBJ1-1; possibly TRBD1 for D (5 bases). The germline CDR1 and CDR2 sequences are MNHEY and SMNVEV (reference sequence). Trimming took off 0 bases at V and 4 bases at J, with 12 bases between the two ends. The CDR3 sequence is 15 residues long. The CDR3 DNA reads TGTGCCAGCAGTTTATCGTTGGGACTGCCCACTGAAGCTTTCTTT. This gives the protein CASSLSLGLPTEAFF.

V and J are TRBV3-1 (or the pseudogene TRBV3-2) and TRBJ2-5, with TRBD1 identical over 7 bases. CDR1 LGHDT and CDR2 YNNKEL come from the germline V gene (reference sequence). V was pared by 5 bases and J by 0 bases, with 3 bases of the junction left unmatched. This CDR3 has 14 residues. The CDR3: CASSDRVNQETQYF. In DNA form, the CDR3 reads TGTGCCAGCAGCGACAGGGTAAACCAAGAGACCCAGTACTTC.

This clone was seen only a few times. Here the CDR3 reads CASSIQGADQPQHF. The CDR3 nucleotides read TGTGCCAGTAGTATACAGGGGGCGGATCAGCCCCAGCATTTT. The V gene is TRBV19, the J gene TRBJ1-5; 8 bases agree with TRBD1. With V trimmed by 2 bases and J by 5 bases, 2 bases remained unmatched. The CDR3 consists of 14 residues. Germline assignment: CDR1 LNHDA and CDR2 SQIVND (reference sequence).

V usage is TRBV11-3 and J usage is TRBJ2-1; D gene uncertain. The germline V gene has CDR1 SGHNT and CDR2 YENEEA. V was clipped by 1 base and J by 7 bases, with 8 bases between them. CDR3 length: 13 residues. The CDR3 DNA follows: TGTGCCAGCAGCTTAGGGCGGCAAAATGAGCAGTTCTTC. Translation: CASSLGRQNEQFF.

The chain couples TRBV6-5 to TRBJ1-2; perhaps TRBD1 as D (5 bases). This CDR3 has 14 residues. V was shortened by 3 bases and J by 3 bases, with 11 bases between the two germline ends. The germline gives CDR1 MNHEY, CDR2 SVGAGI. The CDR3 region is CASSYRDRYYGYTF. The CDR3 DNA follows: TGTGCCAGCAGTTATCGCGACAGATACTATGGCTACACCTTC.

In DNA, the CDR3 is TGTGCCAGCAGTGTCGCCGGGACAGCTTATGGCTACACCTTC. This codes for CASSVAGTAYGYTF. The chain is built from TRBV2 and TRBJ1-2; 7 positions agree with TRBD1. CDR1 and CDR2 from the germline V gene are SNHLY and FYNNEI. This CDR3 is 14 amino acids long. Germline trimming cut 4 bases from V and 5 bases from J; bases unmatched to any gene: 7.

For the CDR3, the DNA is TGTGCCAGCAGCCCAACTCAGGTAGAGCAGTTCTTC. Protein product: CASSPTQVEQFF. The V and J genes are TRBV12-3 or TRBV12-4 and TRBJ2-1; the D is unclear. The CDR3 consists of 12 residues. V lost 6 bases to trimming and J lost 10 bases, with 13 bases between them.

The chain combines TRBV6-5 with TRBJ1-5; 10 bases fit TRBD1. This CDR3 contains 15 residues. V shed 6 bases, J shed 6 bases, and the junction held 8 bases outside the gene matches. Germline values: CDR1 MNHEY, CDR2 SVGAGI. CDR3 in DNA: TGTGCCAGCAGCCCCGGGACAGGGGAGGTTCAGCCCCAGCATTTT. Its translation is CASSPGTGEVQPQHF.

The chain links TRBV5-4 to TRBJ2-1; 9 bases agree with TRBD2. Trimming took 0 bases from V and 4 from J; bases not matched to a gene: 5. This CDR3 is built from 16 residues. The V gene's germline CDR1 is SGHNT and CDR2 YYREEE (reference sequence). The DNA of the CDR3 is TGTGCCAGCAGCTTGGGCGGGGGGGCTTCGTACAATGAGCAGTTCTTC. It specifies CASSLGGGASYNEQFF. The variable domain in full, with the rest retrieved from reference TRBV5-4 and TRBJ2-1, is ETGVTQSPTHLIKTRGQQVTLRCSSQSGHNTVSWYQQALGQGPQFIFQYYREEENGRGNFPPRFSGLQFPNYSSELNVNALELDDSALYLCASSLGGGASYNEQFFGPGTRLTVL.

The table lists this clone with a count of one. The chain joins TRBV7-3 to TRBJ2-5, with 7 nucleotides matching TRBD1. CDR1 and CDR2 from the germline V gene are SGHTA and FQGTGA. The CDR3 spans 14 residues. V lost 5 bases and J lost 1; bases outside the gene matches: 4. This CDR3 is CASSPGTAQETQYF. The CDR3 nucleotides read TGTGCCAGCAGCCCCGGGACAGCCCAAGAGACCCAGTACTTC.

This clone was counted a single time. This chain uses TRBV6-5 with TRBJ1-1; 7 bases fit TRBD1. CDR1 is MNHEY and CDR2 is SVGAGI in the germline V gene. The CDR3 is 14 amino acids. Trimming took 5 bases from V and 8 from J; bases not matched to a gene: 11. The CDR3 sequence is CASSQNTGAREAFF. The CDR3 bases are TGTGCCAGCAGTCAAAACACAGGGGCCAGGGAAGCTTTCTTT.

The rearrangement joins TRBV6-5 to TRBJ1-6; TRBD1 aligns across 7 bases. The V gene end was trimmed by 0 bases and the J gene end by 8 bases; junction bases not matched to a gene: 4. The germline gives CDR1 MNHEY, CDR2 SVGAGI. The CDR3 is 15 amino acids. CDR3: CASSYSGRGDSPLHF. CDR3 sequence (DNA): TGTGCCAGCAGTTACTCAGGCAGGGGGGATTCACCCCTCCACTTT.

The rearrangement joins TRBV7-2 to TRBJ2-3, with D tentatively TRBD1 (6 bases). The germline V gene encodes CDR1 SGHTA and CDR2 FQGNSA. This CDR3 contains 15 residues. V lost 4 bases and J 3 bases, leaving 14 bases between the germline ends. The CDR3 region is CASSSDSSGTDTQYF. Here the CDR3 DNA reads TGTGCCAGCAGCTCGGACAGCTCCGGGACAGATACGCAGTATTTT.

The chain joins TRBV4-2 to TRBJ1-5, with 9 bases matching TRBD1. CDR1 LGHNA and CDR2 YNFKEQ come from the germline V gene. CDR3 size: 15 residues. V lost 5 bases, J lost 2 bases, and 4 bases stayed unmatched. The CDR3 loop is CASSGRDRGNQPQHF. Written as DNA, the CDR3 is TGTGCCAGCAGCGGCCGGGACAGGGGCAATCAGCCCCAGCATTTT.

The chain combines TRBV3-1 (or the pseudogene TRBV3-2) with TRBJ2-5, with 9 bases identical to TRBD2. The CDR3 covers 13 residues. Per germline, CDR1 LGHDT and CDR2 YNNKEL (reference sequence). The V gene end was trimmed by 2 bases and the J gene end by 5 bases; junction bases not matched to a gene: 0. The chain's CDR3 is CASSQSGGETQYF. In nucleotides, the CDR3 is TGTGCCAGCAGCCAAAGCGGGGGGGAGACCCAGTACTTC.

The chain uses TRBV3-1 (or the pseudogene TRBV3-2) and TRBJ1-1; 8 positions match TRBD1. This CDR3 has 15 residues. CDR1 is LGHDT and CDR2 is YNNKEL in the germline V gene (reference sequence). J lost 0 bases, V lost 1 base, and 1 base had no gene match. CDR3 sequence (DNA): TGTGCCAGCAGCCAAGGGACAGGGATGAACACTGAAGCTTTCTTT. Its translation: CASSQGTGMNTEAFF.

This clone showed up just once. The rearrangement uses TRBV6-5 and TRBJ1-1; D call uncertain. Between the trimmed V and J ends, which lost 2 bases and 6 bases, there was a span of 13 bases. The CDR3 spans 14 residues. Germline CDR1 reads MNHEY; CDR2 reads SVGAGI. CDR3: CASSYADFGAEAFF. The CDR3 region has the DNA TGTGCCAGCAGTTACGCAGATTTCGGGGCTGAAGCTTTCTTT.

This clone was seen only once. The gene calls are TRBV19 and TRBJ2-7, with TRBD1 identical over 11 bases. Germline V gives CDR1 LNHDA, CDR2 SQIVND (reference sequence). The CDR3 sequence is 14 residues long. V lost 5 bases and J lost 3; bases outside the gene matches: 3. The DNA for the CDR3 is TGTGCCAGTAGTCTCGGGACAGGGGGCTACGAGCAGTACTTC. Translating gives CASSLGTGGYEQYF.

V is TRBV5-5 and J is TRBJ1-2, with D maybe TRBD1 (5 bases). The CDR3 length is 15 residues. Between the trimmed V and J ends, which lost 4 bases and 8 bases, there was a span of 21 bases. Germline CDR1 SGHKS, CDR2 YYEKEE (reference sequence). CDR3 in amino acids: CASSLEGATYGGYTF. The CDR3 DNA follows: TGTGCCAGCAGCCTAGAAGGGGCGACCTATGGAGGCTACACCTTC.

The chain combines TRBV5-1 with TRBJ1-5, with D possibly being TRBD1 (5 bases). Trimming took 0 bases from V and 4 from J, leaving 11 bases between them. This CDR3 comprises 15 residues. Germline CDR1 SGHRS, CDR2 YFSETQ. The CDR3 region has the DNA TGCGCCAGCAGCTTGGGGGCTGGGGGGAATCAGCCCCAGCATTTT. Translated: CASSLGAGGNQPQHF.

The genes are TRBV4-3 and TRBJ2-2; D is perhaps TRBD1 (5 bases). The CDR3 loop spans 16 amino acids. Germline V gives CDR1 LGHNA, CDR2 YSLEER. Trimming left V 3 bases short and J 5 bases short, with 16 bases between. CDR3 loop: CASSHRVGFRTGELFF. The DNA of the CDR3 is TGCGCCAGCAGCCACAGGGTAGGATTTCGGACCGGGGAGCTGTTTTTT.

The chain employs TRBV7-9 and TRBJ2-4; no firm D call. Germline V gives CDR1 SEHNR, CDR2 FQNEAQ (reference sequence). V shed 1 base and J shed 4 bases, with 5 bases lying between them. The CDR3 runs 13 residues. The chain's CDR3 is CASSLVQKNIQYF. The CDR3 DNA sequence: TGTGCCAGCAGCTTAGTGCAGAAAAACATTCAGTACTTC.